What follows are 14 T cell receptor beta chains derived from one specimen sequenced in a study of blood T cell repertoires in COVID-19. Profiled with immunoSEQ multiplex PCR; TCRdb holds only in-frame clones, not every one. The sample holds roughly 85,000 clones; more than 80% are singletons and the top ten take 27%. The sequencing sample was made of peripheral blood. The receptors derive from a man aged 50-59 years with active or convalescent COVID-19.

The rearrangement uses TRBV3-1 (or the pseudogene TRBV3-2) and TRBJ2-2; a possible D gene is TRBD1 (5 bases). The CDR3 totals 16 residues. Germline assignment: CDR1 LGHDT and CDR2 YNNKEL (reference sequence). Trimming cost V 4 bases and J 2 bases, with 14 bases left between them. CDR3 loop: CASSPSWGSNTGELFF. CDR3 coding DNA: TGTGCCAGCAGCCCAAGCTGGGGCTCTAACACCGGGGAGCTGTTTTTT.

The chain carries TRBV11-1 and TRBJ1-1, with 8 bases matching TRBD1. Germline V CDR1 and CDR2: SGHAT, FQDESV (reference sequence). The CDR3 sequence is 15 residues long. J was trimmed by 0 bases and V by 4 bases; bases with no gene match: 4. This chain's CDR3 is CASSSWTGMNTEAFF. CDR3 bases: TGTGCCAGCAGCTCGTGGACAGGGATGAACACTGAAGCTTTCTTT.

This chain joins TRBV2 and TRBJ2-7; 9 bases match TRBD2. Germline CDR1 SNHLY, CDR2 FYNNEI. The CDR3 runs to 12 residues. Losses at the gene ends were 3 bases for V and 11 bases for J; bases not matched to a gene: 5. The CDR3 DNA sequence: TGTGCCAGCAGTGATCCTAGCGGGAAGGAGTACTTC. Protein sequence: CASSDPSGKEYF.

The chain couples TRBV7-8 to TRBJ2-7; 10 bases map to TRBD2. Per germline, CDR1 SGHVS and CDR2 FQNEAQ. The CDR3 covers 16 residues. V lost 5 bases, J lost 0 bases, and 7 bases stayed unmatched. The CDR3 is CASSQTSGLSSYEQYF. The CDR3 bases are TGTGCCAGCAGCCAGACTAGCGGGTTGAGCTCCTACGAGCAGTACTTC.

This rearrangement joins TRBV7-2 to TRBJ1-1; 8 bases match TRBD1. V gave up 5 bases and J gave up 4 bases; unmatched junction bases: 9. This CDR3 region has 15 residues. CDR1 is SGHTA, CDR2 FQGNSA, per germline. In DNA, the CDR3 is TGTGCCAGCAGCCTCCTCGGGCAGGGGGCCACTGAAGCTTTCTTT. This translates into CASSLLGQGATEAFF.

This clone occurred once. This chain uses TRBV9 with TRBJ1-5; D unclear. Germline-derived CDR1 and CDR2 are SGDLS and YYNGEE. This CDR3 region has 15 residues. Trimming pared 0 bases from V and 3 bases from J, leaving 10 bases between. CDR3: CASSVGLSYNQPQHF. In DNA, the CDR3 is TGTGCCAGCAGCGTAGGTCTTTCCTACAATCAGCCCCAGCATTTT.

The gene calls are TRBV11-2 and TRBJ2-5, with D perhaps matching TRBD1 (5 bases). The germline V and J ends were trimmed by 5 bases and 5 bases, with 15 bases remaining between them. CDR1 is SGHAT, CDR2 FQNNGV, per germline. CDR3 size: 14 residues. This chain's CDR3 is CASSPLRGGETQYF. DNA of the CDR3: TGTGCCAGCAGCCCCTTAAGGGGTGGGGAGACCCAGTACTTC.

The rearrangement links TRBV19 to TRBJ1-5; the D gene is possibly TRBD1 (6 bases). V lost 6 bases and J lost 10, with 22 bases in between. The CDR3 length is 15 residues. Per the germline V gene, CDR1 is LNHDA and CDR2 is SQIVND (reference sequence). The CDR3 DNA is TGTGCCAGTAGCCCATTTGTGCGTGGGGGCCCTCCCCAGCATTTT. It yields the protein CASSPFVRGGPPQHF.

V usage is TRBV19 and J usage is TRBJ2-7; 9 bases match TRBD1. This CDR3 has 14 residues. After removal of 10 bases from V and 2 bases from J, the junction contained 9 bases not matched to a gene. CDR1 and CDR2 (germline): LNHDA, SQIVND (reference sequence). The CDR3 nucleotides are TGTGCCACCCAAAAGAGACAGGGGGCCTACGAGCAGTACTTC. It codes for CATQKRQGAYEQYF.

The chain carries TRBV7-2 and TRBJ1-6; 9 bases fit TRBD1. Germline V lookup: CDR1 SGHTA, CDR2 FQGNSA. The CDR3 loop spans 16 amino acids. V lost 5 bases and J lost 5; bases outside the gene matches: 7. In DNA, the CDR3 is TGTGCCAGCAGCCACCGGGACAGGGATAATAATTCACCCCTCCACTTT. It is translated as CASSHRDRDNNSPLHF. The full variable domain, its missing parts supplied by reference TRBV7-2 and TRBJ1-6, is GAGVSQSPSNKVTEKGKDVELRCDPISGHTALYWYRQSLGQGLEFLIYFQGNSAPDKSGLPSDRFSAERTGGSVSTLTIQRTQQEDSAVYLCASSHRDRDNNSPLHFGNGTRLTVT.

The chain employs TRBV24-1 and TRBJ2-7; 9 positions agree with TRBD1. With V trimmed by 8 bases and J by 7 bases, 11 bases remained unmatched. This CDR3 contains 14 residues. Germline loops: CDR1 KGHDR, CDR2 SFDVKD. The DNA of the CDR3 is TGTGCCACCAAGGGACAGGGACCACGGTGTGAGCAGTACTTC. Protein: CATKGQGPRCEQYF.

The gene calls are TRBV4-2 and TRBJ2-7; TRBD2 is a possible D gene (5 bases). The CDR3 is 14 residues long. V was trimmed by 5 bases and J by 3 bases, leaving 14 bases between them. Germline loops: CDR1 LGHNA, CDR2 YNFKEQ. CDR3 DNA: TGTGCCAGCAGCGGATCCTCCGCGGGCTACGAGCAGTACTTC. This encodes CASSGSSAGYEQYF.

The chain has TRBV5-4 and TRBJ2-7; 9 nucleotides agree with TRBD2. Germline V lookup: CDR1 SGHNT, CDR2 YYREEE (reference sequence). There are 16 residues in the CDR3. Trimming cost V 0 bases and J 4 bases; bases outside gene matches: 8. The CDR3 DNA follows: TGTGCCAGCAGCTTGGCCGCGGGGGGGCTTAATTACGAGCAGTACTTC. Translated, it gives CASSLAAGGLNYEQYF.

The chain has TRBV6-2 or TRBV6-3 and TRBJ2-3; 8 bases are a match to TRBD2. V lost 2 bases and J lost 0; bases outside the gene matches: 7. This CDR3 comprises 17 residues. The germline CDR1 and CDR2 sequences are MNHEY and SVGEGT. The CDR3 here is CASSYRPAGASTDTQYF. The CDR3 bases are TGTGCCAGCAGTTACCGACCAGCGGGGGCTAGCACAGATACGCAGTATTTT.